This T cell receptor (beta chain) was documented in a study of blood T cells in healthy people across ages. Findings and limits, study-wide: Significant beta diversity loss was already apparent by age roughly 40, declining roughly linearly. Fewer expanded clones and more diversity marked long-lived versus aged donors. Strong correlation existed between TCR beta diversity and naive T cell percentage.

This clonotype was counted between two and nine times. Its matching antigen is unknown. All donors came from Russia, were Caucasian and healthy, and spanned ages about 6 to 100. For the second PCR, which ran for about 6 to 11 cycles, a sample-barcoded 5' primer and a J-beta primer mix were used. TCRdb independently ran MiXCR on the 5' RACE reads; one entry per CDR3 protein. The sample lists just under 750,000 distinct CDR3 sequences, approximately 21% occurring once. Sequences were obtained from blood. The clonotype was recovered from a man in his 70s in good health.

DNA of the CDR3: TGTGCCAGCAGTGAAGGTGAGGACGGCAAAAACATTCAGTACTTC. Amino acids: CASSEGEDGKNIQYF. The rearrangement uses TRBV6-1 and TRBJ2-4; D is unclear. Per the germline V gene, CDR1 is MNHNS and CDR2 is SASEGT. The V gene lost 1 base and the J gene lost 3 bases, with 10 bases spanning the gap. CDR3 length: 15 amino acids.